This T cell receptor (beta chain) was sequenced during a study of T cell responses to AZD1222 COVID-19 vaccine. The assay was immunoSEQ multiplex PCR, and TCRdb's table has in-frame clones only and misses some. The sample consists of approximately 110,000 clones, around 90% of them appearing once. Study results and caveats: There were mostly white British donors and more females than males, and clonal diversity was possibly underestimated. Reportedly, nearly half the spike-specific TCRs target unmutated variant regions. Two AZD1222 doses significantly raised spike-specific TCR breadth and depth over controls.

Worth noting for this clone: Its antigen is unknown.

V was clipped by 0 bases and J by 3 bases, with 10 bases between them. Germline V CDR1 and CDR2: SGHNT, YYREEE (reference sequence). The CDR3 totals 15 residues. The chain is built from TRBV5-4 and TRBJ2-1; tentative D call: TRBD1 (6 bases). The TCR originated in an adult who received the AZD1222 COVID-19 vaccine. The sample consisted of peripheral blood, taken 28 days after the second AZD1222 dose. The CDR3 DNA reads TGTGCCAGCAGCTTGGGACAGGTGATCTACAATGAGCAGTTCTTC. This gives the protein CASSLGQVIYNEQFF.